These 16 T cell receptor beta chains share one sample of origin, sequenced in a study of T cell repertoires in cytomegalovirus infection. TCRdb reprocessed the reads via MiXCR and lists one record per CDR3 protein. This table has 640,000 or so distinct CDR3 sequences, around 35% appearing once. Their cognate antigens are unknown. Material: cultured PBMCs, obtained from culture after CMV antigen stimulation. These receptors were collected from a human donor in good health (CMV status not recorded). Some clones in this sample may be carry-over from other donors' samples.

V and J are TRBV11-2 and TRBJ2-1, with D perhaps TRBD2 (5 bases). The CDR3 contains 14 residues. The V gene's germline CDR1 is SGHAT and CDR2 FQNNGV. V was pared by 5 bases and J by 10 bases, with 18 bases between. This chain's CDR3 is CASSPELVPLEQFF. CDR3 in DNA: TGTGCCAGCAGCCCAGAACTAGTCCCCCTGGAGCAGTTCTTC. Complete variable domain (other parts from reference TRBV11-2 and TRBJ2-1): EAGVAQSPRYKIIEKRQSVAFWCNPISGHATLYWYQQILGQGPKLLIQFQNNGVVDDSQLPKDRFSAERLKGVDSTLKIQPAKLEDSAVYLCASSPELVPLEQFFGPGTRLTVL.

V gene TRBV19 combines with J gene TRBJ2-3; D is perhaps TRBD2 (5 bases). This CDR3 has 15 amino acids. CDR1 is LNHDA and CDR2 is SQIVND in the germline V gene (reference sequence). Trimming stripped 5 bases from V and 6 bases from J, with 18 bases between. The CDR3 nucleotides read TGTGCCAGTAGTCCCCGGACCGGCCGAGGGGATACGCAGTATTTT. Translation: CASSPRTGRGDTQYF.

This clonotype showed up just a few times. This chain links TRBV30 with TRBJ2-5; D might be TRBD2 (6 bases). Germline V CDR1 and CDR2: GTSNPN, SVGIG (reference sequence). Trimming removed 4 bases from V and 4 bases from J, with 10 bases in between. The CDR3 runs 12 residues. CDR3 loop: CAWTQGGETQYF. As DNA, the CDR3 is TGTGCCTGGACTCAGGGAGGAGAGACCCAGTACTTC. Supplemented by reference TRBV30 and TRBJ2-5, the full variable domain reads SQTIHQWPATLVQPVGSPLSLECTVEGTSNPNLYWYRQAAGRGLQLLFYSVGIGQISSEVPQNLSASRPQDRQFILSSKKLLLSDSGFYLCAWTQGGETQYFGPGTRLLVL.

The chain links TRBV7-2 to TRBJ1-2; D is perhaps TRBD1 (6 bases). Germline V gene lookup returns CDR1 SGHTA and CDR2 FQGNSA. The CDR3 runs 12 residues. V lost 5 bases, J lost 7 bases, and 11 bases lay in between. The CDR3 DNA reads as TGTGCCAGCAGCGCGACAGGTCTTGGCTACACCTTC. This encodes CASSATGLGYTF. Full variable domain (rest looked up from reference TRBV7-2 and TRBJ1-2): GAGVSQSPSNKVTEKGKDVELRCDPISGHTALYWYRQSLGQGLEFLIYFQGNSAPDKSGLPSDRFSAERTGGSVSTLTIQRTQQEDSAVYLCASSATGLGYTFGSGTRLTVV.

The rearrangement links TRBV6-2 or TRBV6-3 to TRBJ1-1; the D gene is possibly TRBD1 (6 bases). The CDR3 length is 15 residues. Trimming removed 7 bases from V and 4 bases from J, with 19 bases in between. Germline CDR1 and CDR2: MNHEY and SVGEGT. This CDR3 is CASTLRQAVGTEAFF. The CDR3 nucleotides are TGTGCCAGCACCCTTCGACAGGCGGTTGGCACTGAAGCTTTCTTT.

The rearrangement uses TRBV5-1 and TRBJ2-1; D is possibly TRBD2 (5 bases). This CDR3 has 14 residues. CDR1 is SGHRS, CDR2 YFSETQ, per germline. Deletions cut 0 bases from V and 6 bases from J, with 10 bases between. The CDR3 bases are TGCGCCAGCAGCTTGGGAGGGATGGGCAATGAGCAGTTCTTC. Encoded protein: CASSLGGMGNEQFF.

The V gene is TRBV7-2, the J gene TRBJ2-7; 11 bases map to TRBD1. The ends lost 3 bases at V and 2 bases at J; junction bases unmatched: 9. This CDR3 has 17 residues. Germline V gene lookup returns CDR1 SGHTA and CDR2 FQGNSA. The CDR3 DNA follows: TGTGCCAGCAGCTTCTATTCCGGGACAGGGGGGGCCTACGAGCAGTACTTC. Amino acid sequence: CASSFYSGTGGAYEQYF.

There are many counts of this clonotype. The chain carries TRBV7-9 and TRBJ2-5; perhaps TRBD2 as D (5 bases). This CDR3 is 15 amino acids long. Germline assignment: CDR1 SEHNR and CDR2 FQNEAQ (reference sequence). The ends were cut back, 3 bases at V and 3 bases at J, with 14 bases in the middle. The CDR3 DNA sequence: TGTGCCAGCAGCTTTACTTTAAGAGCGGAAGAGACCCAGTACTTC. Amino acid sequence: CASSFTLRAEETQYF.

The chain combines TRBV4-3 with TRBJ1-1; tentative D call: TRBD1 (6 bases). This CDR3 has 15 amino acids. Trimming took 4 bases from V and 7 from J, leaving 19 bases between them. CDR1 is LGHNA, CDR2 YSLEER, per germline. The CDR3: CASSRNTAGHLEAFF. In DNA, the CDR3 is TGCGCCAGCAGCCGAAATACAGCGGGACACCTTGAAGCTTTCTTT.

The CDR3 sequence: CASSQGGQTKNIQYF. The CDR3 DNA sequence: TGCGCCAGCAGCCAAGGGGGACAGACCAAAAACATTCAGTACTTC. The chain combines TRBV4-1 with TRBJ2-4; 7 nucleotides match TRBD1. Looked up from germline, CDR1 is MGHRA and CDR2 is YSYEKL. V shed 1 base and J 2 bases; nucleotides not matched to a gene: 2. The CDR3 has 15 amino acids.

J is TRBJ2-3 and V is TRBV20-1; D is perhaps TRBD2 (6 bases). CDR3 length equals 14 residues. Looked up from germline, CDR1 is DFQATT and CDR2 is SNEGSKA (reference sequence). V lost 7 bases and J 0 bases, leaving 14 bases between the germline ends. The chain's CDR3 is CSVPSAVSTDTQYF. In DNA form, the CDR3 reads TGCAGTGTTCCTAGCGCAGTCAGCACAGATACGCAGTATTTT.

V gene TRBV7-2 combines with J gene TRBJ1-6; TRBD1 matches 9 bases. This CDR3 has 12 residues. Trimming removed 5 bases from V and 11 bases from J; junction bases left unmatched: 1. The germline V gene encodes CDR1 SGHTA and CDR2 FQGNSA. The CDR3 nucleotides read TGTGCCAGCAGCCGGGACAGGGCACCCCTCCACTTT. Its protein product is CASSRDRAPLHF.

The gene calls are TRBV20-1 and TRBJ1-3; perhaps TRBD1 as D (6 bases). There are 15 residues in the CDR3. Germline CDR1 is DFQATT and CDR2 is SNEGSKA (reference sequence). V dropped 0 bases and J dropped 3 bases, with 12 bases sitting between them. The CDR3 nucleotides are TGCAGTGCTAGAGAACAGGGTGGGTTTGGAAACACCATATATTTT. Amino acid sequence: CSAREQGGFGNTIYF.

CDR3 nucleotides: TGTGCCAGCCTGGAGGGCTCTAGCGGGAGGCTTTACTACAATGAGCAGTTCTTC. Amino acid sequence: CASLEGSSGRLYYNEQFF. The V and J genes are TRBV6-6 and TRBJ2-1, with TRBD2 identical over 11 bases. The trim removed 8 bases at V and 3 bases at J, leaving 15 bases unmatched. Germline V gives CDR1 MNHNY, CDR2 SVGAGI (reference sequence). The CDR3 has 18 amino acids.

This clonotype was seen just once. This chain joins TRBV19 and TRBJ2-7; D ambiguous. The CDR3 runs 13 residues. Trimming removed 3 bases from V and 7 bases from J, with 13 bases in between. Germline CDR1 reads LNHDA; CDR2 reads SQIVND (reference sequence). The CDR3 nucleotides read TGTGCCAGTAGTATCCCGGGCGGTCTAGAGCAGTACTTC. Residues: CASSIPGGLEQYF. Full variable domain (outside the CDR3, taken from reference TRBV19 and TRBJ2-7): DGGITQSPKYLFRKEGQNVTLSCEQNLNHDAMYWYRQDPGQGLRLIYYSQIVNDFQKGDIAEGYSVSREKKESFPLTVTSAQKNPTAFYLCASSIPGGLEQYFGPGTRLTVT.

CDR3 sequence: CASSRTGTVGYEQYF. CDR3 in DNA: TGTGCCAGCAGCCGCACCGGGACAGTCGGCTACGAGCAGTACTTC. The V gene is TRBV6-2 or TRBV6-3, the J gene TRBJ2-7; 7 positions match TRBD1. The CDR3 is made up of 15 amino acids. CDR1 is MNHEY, CDR2 SVGEGT, per germline. V trimming: 6 bases; J trimming: 3 bases; junction bases outside the gene matches: 11.